This T cell receptor (beta chain) was found in a study of Ad26.COV2.S vaccination and SARS-CoV-2 variants. On this clone itself: What it binds is not known.

V was pared by 3 bases and J by 4 bases, with 10 bases between. Germline V gene lookup returns CDR1 DFQATT and CDR2 SNEGSKA (reference sequence). This CDR3 has 12 amino acids. Clones were read by immunoSEQ multiplex PCR, and TCRdb kept only the in-frame ones, dropping some. The sample lists hundreds of thousands of clones, nearly 90% occurring once. Findings and limits, study-wide: Vaccine recipients had higher spike-specific TCR breadth than placebo recipients. It was reported that spike-specific CD8+ and CD4+ T cell responses were substantially broad after vaccination. For non-spike TCRs, breadth in vaccine recipients resembled that in placebo recipients.

Sample treatment: around 19 received Ad26.COV2.S at low or high dose, single or two shots; about 5 received placebo; per-sample allocation not given. Collection of samples fell on day 63 after the first vaccine or placebo injection. The chain combines TRBV20-1 with TRBJ2-7; TRBD1 is a possible D gene (6 bases). This receptor was obtained from a person between 18 and 59 years old who received the Ad26.COV2.S COVID-19 vaccine or a placebo. The starting material was peripheral blood, obtained in a trial of Ad26.COV2.S vaccine versus placebo. In nucleotides, the CDR3 is TGCAGTGCTAGTCAGGGGTCATACGAGCAGTACTTC. Its translation: CSASQGSYEQYF.